This TCR beta chain was recovered during a study of OX40 agonist ivuxolimab in advanced cancers. Regarding the study as a whole: Dosing at 0.1 to 3.0 mg/kg was accompanied by clonal expansion of CD4+ and CD8+ blood T cells by week 6. Compared with CD4+, CD8+ T cells on average had more expanded clones. Among the nonresponders, some also had low normalized T-cell clonal expansion.

This clone was counted once. Its antigen is unknown. Using immunoSEQ multiplex PCR, the repertoire was profiled, and TCRdb retains in-frame clones only, with some absent. There are about 70,000 clones in the sample; around 88% occur only once, and 2% to 2.5% lies in the top ten. This specimen consisted of CD4+ or CD8+ T cells sorted from blood, obtained in a trial of the OX40 agonist ivuxolimab. This receptor was identified in an adult with an advanced solid tumor such as melanoma, head and neck, liver or kidney cancer.

DNA of the CDR3: TGTGCCAGCAGCCTTGGGGGCACTAGCGACACAGATACGCAGTATTTT. This codes for CASSLGGTSDTDTQYF. This sequence joins TRBV5-4 and TRBJ2-3; maybe TRBD2 (7 bases). The germline V gene has CDR1 SGHNT and CDR2 YYREEE (reference sequence). This CDR3 comprises 16 residues. Between the trimmed V and J ends, which lost 4 bases and 2 bases, there was a span of 17 bases.